The source of this T cell receptor (beta chain) is a study of T cell repertoires in cytomegalovirus infection. Via MiXCR, TCRdb re-called the reads, giving one row per CDR3 protein. The sample comprises 350,000 to 400,000 distinct CDR3 sequences, around a third of which are singletons, and about 14% rests with the top ten. CDR1 and CDR2 from the germline V gene are SGHRS and YFSETQ. Unmatched junction bases numbered 23, after V lost 6 bases and J lost 3 bases. This CDR3 is 20 amino acids long. This clonotype is a singleton in its sample. The antigen is unknown. The sequencing used cultured PBMCs, collected from culture after CMV antigen stimulation. The chain combines TRBV5-1 with TRBJ2-1; 8 bases are a match to TRBD1. The receptor was derived from a human donor in good health (CMV status not recorded). Some clones in this sample may be carry-over from other donors' samples. The CDR3 sequence: CASTIGGGQGPGRSYNEQFF. The DNA for the CDR3 is TGCGCCAGCACCATCGGGGGAGGACAGGGACCGGGTCGGAGCTACAATGAGCAGTTCTTC.